The following is a T cell receptor beta chain sequence with its context. Its cognate antigen is unknown. The entry originates in a study of cytomegalovirus exposure and HLA in healthy donors. The study's findings and limits: The study listed roughly 160 cytomegalovirus-associated TCR beta chains.

Germline loops: CDR1 SGHNT, CDR2 YENEEA. The CDR3 loop spans 13 amino acids. The ends were cut back, 3 bases at V and 5 bases at J, with 10 bases in the middle. The PCR was carried out with 60 Vbeta primers and 13 Jbeta primers. Sequencing used immunoSEQ multiplex PCR; TCRdb keeps in-frame clones, though not all of them. The data contain about 230,000 clones, just under 85% of them singletons. Input material: PBMCs. The chain joins TRBV11-3 to TRBJ2-5; D is undetermined. The clonotype originates from a woman aged 40-49 years in good health and CMV-seronegative. CDR3 protein: CASSLSAEETQYF. In DNA form, the CDR3 reads TGTGCCAGCAGCTTGTCCGCCGAGGAGACCCAGTACTTC.